These 17 T cell receptor beta chains share one sample of origin, sequenced in a study of beta chain features in type 1 diabetes. Every bit of the isolated RNA underwent reverse transcription, so sequencing read expressed TCRB transcripts. Libraries were prepared by immunoSEQ multiplex PCR; TCRdb keeps only in-frame clonotypes and omits some of them. Altogether about 320,000 clones are present, less than 15% being singletons, with the ten largest covering about 6.7%. Material for sequencing was central memory CD4+ T cells from blood. The receptors stem from a man aged 25 to 40 in good health.

The chain carries TRBV18 and TRBJ1-2; 10 nucleotides match TRBD1. With 5 bases clipped from V and 3 bases from J, the junction kept 3 bases outside the gene matches. The CDR3 runs 14 residues. The germline V gene has CDR1 KGHSH and CDR2 LQKENI. This chain's CDR3 is CASSSGTGDYGYTF. DNA for the CDR3: TGTGCCAGCTCATCAGGGACAGGGGACTATGGCTACACCTTC.

The rearrangement joins TRBV6-1 to TRBJ2-3; D not resolved. Germline-derived CDR1 and CDR2 are MNHNS and SASEGT. The V end was cut by 6 bases, the J end by 0 bases, with 7 bases between. CDR3 length: 13 amino acids. The CDR3 nucleotides read TGTGCCAGCAGGCATGCGAGCACAGATACGCAGTATTTT. It is translated as CASRHASTDTQYF.

In this sample, this clone turned up many times. The genes are TRBV7-2 and TRBJ1-2; D is undetermined. V was cut by 7 bases and J by 7 bases, with 13 bases left in between. Germline CDR1 and CDR2: SGHTA and FQGNSA. CDR3 length equals 12 residues. The CDR3 region is CASTKAGRGYTF. The CDR3 DNA follows: TGTGCCAGCACCAAGGCAGGACGTGGCTACACCTTC.

The J gene is TRBJ2-3, the V gene TRBV5-4; 9 nucleotides agree with TRBD2. V shed 2 bases and J 9 bases; nucleotides not matched to a gene: 13. The CDR3 spans 16 residues. The germline CDR1 and CDR2 sequences are SGHNT and YYREEE (reference sequence). In DNA form, the CDR3 reads TGTGCCAGCAGCTTAGCGGCTAGCGGGGCCACTGAGACGCAGTATTTT. Translating it yields CASSLAASGATETQYF.

This clone appeared a few times. This chain connects TRBV7-2 to TRBJ2-5; 7 nucleotides align to TRBD2. Germline lookup yields CDR1 SGHTA and CDR2 FQGNSA. This CDR3 comprises 16 residues. J gave up 3 bases and V 2 bases, and 9 bases lay outside the gene matches. CDR3 sequence: CASSLSGTIGEETQYF. The CDR3 DNA follows: TGTGCCAGCAGCTTATCCGGGACTATCGGGGAAGAGACCCAGTACTTC.

This clone appeared a few times. The chain employs TRBV9 and TRBJ2-7; D might be TRBD2 (5 bases). V was trimmed by 6 bases and J by 5 bases, leaving 15 bases between them. Per germline, CDR1 SGDLS and CDR2 YYNGEE. The CDR3 runs 13 residues. In nucleotides, the CDR3 is TGTGCCAGCAACCCCCGTCTCGGGGACGAGCAGTACGTC. Protein sequence: CASNPRLGDEQYV.

This clone was detected only a few times. A read error may explain this, as a much larger clone is one base away. The chain uses TRBV11-3 and TRBJ2-5; 10 bases are a match to TRBD1. Germline V gives CDR1 SGHNT, CDR2 YENEEA. V dropped 4 bases and J dropped 5; count of bases not matched to a gene: 1. The CDR3 sequence is 13 residues long. In nucleotides, the CDR3 is TGTGCCAGCAGCTCGGACAGGGGGGAGACCCAGTACTTC. Residues: CASSSDRGETQYF.

Of note for this clone: The junction departs from germline at one end; a sequencing error may be responsible. The DNA of the CDR3 is TGTGCCATCAGTGACGGTTACGGGGAGACCCAGTACTTC. Protein product: CAISDGYGETQYF. The rearrangement uses TRBV6-5 and TRBJ2-5; D not certain. The germline V gene encodes CDR1 MNHEY and CDR2 SVGAGI. The CDR3 runs to 13 residues.

This clone was observed a few times. The chain combines TRBV25-1 with TRBJ1-5; D call uncertain. From germline, CDR1 is MGHDK and CDR2 SYGVNS. Trimming took 11 bases from V and 9 from J, leaving 11 bases between them. The CDR3 spans 10 residues. CDR3 amino acids: CACLGWPQHF. DNA of the CDR3: TGTGCCTGCCTGGGGTGGCCCCAGCATTTT. Full variable domain (missing parts from reference TRBV25-1 and TRBJ1-5): EADIYQTPRYLVIGTGKKITLECSQTMGHDKMYWYQQDPGMELHLIHYSYGVNSTEKGDLSSESTVSRIRTEHFPLTLESARPSHTSQYLCACLGWPQHFGDGTRLSIL.

This clone was detected only a few times. The genes are TRBV11-3 and TRBJ2-1; D might be TRBD2 (5 bases). From germline, CDR1 is SGHNT and CDR2 YENEEA. The CDR3 runs 16 residues. The V and J ends lost 7 bases and 7 bases respectively, with 23 bases between them. CDR3 region: CASINFPGGGRNEQFF. The DNA for the CDR3 is TGTGCCAGCATTAATTTCCCCGGAGGAGGTAGAAATGAGCAGTTCTTC.

This clone was counted only a few times. This chain links TRBV11-2 with TRBJ2-1; 7 bases match TRBD2. Germline assignment: CDR1 SGHAT and CDR2 FQNNGV. CDR3 length: 17 amino acids. Trimming cost V 3 bases and J 0 bases; bases outside gene matches: 8. DNA of the CDR3: TGTGCCAGCAGCTTGCGTTGGCGGGGGAGCTCCTACAATGAGCAGTTCTTC. It specifies CASSLRWRGSSYNEQFF.

J is TRBJ2-2 and V is TRBV6-1; 9 bases agree with TRBD1. This CDR3 is 15 amino acids long. The V segment lost 5 bases and the J segment 5 bases; nucleotides outside the gene matches: 6. CDR1 MNHNS and CDR2 SASEGT come from the germline V gene. CDR3 in amino acids: CASSTGTGYTGELFF. CDR3 DNA sequence: TGTGCCAGCAGTACCGGGACAGGGTATACCGGGGAGCTGTTTTTT.

This clone showed up just a few times. The V call is TRBV5-4, the J call TRBJ2-3, with 7 bases fitting TRBD1. V dropped 7 bases and J dropped 1; count of bases not matched to a gene: 6. Germline-derived CDR1 and CDR2 are SGHNT and YYREEE (reference sequence). The CDR3 is 14 residues long. In nucleotides, the CDR3 is TGTGCCAGCCGACGGGACAGAGGCACAGATACGCAGTATTTT. Residues: CASRRDRGTDTQYF.

The chain recombines TRBV7-7 with TRBJ2-1, with TRBD2 as a possible D gene (6 bases). The V and J ends lost 7 bases and 5 bases respectively, with 18 bases between them. CDR3 length equals 15 residues. Germline values: CDR1 SSHAT, CDR2 FNYEAQ (reference sequence). The CDR3 sequence: CASTGTGGAHNEQFF. CDR3 nucleotide sequence: TGTGCCAGCACGGGGACCGGGGGAGCGCACAATGAGCAGTTCTTC.

The rearrangement joins TRBV28 to TRBJ2-1, with TRBD1 matching 11 bases. V gave up 5 bases and J gave up 3 bases; unmatched junction bases: 6. Germline values: CDR1 MDHEN, CDR2 SYDVKM. The CDR3 length is 16 residues. CDR3 region: CASSIAGTGGYNEQFF. CDR3 in DNA: TGTGCCAGCAGTATAGCCGGGACAGGGGGCTACAATGAGCAGTTCTTC.

This clone appeared once. The rearrangement uses TRBV4-2 and TRBJ2-6, with D hard to call. Trimming pared 4 bases from V and 0 bases from J, leaving 10 bases between. CDR3 length: 16 amino acids. Germline V gives CDR1 LGHNA, CDR2 YNFKEQ. CDR3: CASSPIKVSGANVLTF. CDR3 DNA: TGTGCCAGCAGCCCCATTAAGGTCTCTGGGGCCAACGTCCTGACTTTC.

The chain recombines TRBV11-3 with TRBJ2-6; D gene unclear. Germline-derived CDR1 and CDR2 are SGHNT and YENEEA. Trimming took off 5 bases at V and 1 base at J, with 9 bases between the two ends. The CDR3 runs to 15 residues. CDR3 residues: CASSLRLSGANVLTF. DNA of the CDR3: TGTGCCAGCAGCCTCAGGCTTTCTGGGGCCAACGTCCTGACTTTC. The whole variable domain, filled in from reference TRBV11-3 and TRBJ2-6, reads EAGVVQSPRYKIIEKKQPVAFWCNPISGHNTLYWYLQNLGQGPELLIRYENEEAVDDSQLPKDRFSAERLKGVDSTLKIQPAELGDSAVYLCASSLRLSGANVLTFGAGSRLTVL.